These 4 T cell receptor beta chains were sequenced from one sample in a study of T cell responses to AZD1222 COVID-19 vaccine. Assay used: immunoSEQ multiplex PCR; TCRdb lists only in-frame clones, some missing. The data show roughly 60,000 clones, with approximately 90% seen just once and around 4.9% held by the top ten. Here the sequenced sample was peripheral blood, taken on day 0 of AZD1222 vaccination. Receptors originate from an adult in good health.

The V and J genes are TRBV3-1 (or the pseudogene TRBV3-2) and TRBJ1-6, with D possibly being TRBD1 (5 bases). The CDR3 covers 17 residues. V dropped 0 bases and J dropped 7 bases, with 16 bases sitting between them. The germline V gene has CDR1 LGHDT and CDR2 YNNKEL (reference sequence). Here the CDR3 reads CASSQDLGGWGNSPLHF. DNA of the CDR3: TGTGCCAGCAGCCAAGATCTGGGGGGGTGGGGGAATTCACCCCTCCACTTT.

J is TRBJ2-3 and V is TRBV9; 11 nucleotides agree with TRBD2. The CDR3 is 15 residues long. CDR1 and CDR2 (germline): SGDLS, YYNGEE. With V trimmed by 2 bases and J by 6 bases, 5 bases remained unmatched. The CDR3 DNA reads as TGTGCCAGCAGCGTCCTGACTAGCGGGGAGGATACGCAGTATTTT. Translation: CASSVLTSGEDTQYF.

The chain joins TRBV19 to TRBJ2-2; D is perhaps TRBD1 (5 bases). This CDR3 is built from 15 residues. Trimming took 3 bases from V and 4 from J, leaving 12 bases between them. Per the germline V gene, CDR1 is LNHDA and CDR2 is SQIVND (reference sequence). CDR3 coding DNA: TGTGCCAGTAGTATTATTGGGGCACGCACCGGGGAGCTGTTTTTT. It encodes CASSIIGARTGELFF.

The J gene is TRBJ2-5, the V gene TRBV7-2; D gene unclear. V was trimmed by 1 base and J by 3 bases, leaving 6 bases between them. CDR1 and CDR2 (germline): SGHTA, FQGNSA. The CDR3 sequence is 13 residues long. CDR3 sequence reads: CASSLGRKETQYF. The CDR3 bases are TGTGCCAGCAGCTTAGGACGAAAAGAGACCCAGTACTTC.